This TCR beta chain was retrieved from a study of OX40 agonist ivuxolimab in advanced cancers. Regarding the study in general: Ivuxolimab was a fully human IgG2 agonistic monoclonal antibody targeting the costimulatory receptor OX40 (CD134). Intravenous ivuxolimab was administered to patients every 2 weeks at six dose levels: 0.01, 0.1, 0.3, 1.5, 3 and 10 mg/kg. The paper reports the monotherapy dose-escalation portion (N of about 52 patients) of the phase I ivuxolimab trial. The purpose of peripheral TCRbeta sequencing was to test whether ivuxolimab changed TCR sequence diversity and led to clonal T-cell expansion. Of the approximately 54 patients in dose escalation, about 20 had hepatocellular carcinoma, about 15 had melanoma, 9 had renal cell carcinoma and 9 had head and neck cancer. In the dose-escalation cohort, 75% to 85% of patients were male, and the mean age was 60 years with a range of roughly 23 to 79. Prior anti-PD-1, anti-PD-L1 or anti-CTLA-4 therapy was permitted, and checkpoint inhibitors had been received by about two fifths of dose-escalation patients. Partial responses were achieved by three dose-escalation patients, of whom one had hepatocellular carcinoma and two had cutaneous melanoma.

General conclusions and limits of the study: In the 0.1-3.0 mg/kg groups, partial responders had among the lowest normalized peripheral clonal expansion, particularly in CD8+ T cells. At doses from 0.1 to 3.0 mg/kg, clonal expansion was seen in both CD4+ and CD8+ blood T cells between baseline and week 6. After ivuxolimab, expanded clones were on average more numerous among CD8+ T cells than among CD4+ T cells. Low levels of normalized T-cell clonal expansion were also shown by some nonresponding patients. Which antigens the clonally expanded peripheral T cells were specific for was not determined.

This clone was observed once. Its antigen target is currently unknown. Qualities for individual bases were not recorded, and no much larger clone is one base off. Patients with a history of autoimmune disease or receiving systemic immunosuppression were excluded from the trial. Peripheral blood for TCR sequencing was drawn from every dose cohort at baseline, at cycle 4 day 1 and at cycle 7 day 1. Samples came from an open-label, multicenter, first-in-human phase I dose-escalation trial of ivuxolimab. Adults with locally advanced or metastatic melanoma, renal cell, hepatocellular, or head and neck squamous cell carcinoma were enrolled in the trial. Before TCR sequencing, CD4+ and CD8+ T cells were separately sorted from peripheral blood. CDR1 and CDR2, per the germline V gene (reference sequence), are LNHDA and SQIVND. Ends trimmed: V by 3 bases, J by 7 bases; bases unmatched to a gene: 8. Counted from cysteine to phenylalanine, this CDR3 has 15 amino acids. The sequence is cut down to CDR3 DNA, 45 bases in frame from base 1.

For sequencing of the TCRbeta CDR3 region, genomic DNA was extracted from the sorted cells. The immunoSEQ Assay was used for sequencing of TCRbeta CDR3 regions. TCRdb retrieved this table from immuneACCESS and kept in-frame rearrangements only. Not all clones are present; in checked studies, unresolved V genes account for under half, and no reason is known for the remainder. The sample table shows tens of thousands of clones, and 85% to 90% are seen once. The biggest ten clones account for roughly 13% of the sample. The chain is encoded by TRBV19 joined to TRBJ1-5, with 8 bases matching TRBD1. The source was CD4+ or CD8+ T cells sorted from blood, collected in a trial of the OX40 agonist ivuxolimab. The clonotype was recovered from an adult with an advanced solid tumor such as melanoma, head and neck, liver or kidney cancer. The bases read TGTGCCAGTAGTATTTTCGGCAGGGGGCTGCAGCCCCAGCATTTT. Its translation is CASSIFGRGLQPQHF.